Listed here are 31 T cell receptor beta chains from one sample, sequenced in a study of blood T cell repertoires in COVID-19 (dated by TCRdb to 2018 to 2020). Libraries were prepared through the immunoSEQ multiplex PCR assay. The table comes from immuneACCESS by way of TCRdb, which keeps in-frame sequences with V and J called. Part of the clones is missing from these tables; in studies checked, under half for an unresolved V gene and the rest for unknown reasons. This sample has roughly 73,000 clones in its table, and roughly nine tenths of those were observed once. Jointly, the top ten make up approximately 10% of the sample. Sample: peripheral blood. Source of these receptors: a man older than 75 with acute or convalescent COVID-19.

The chain carries TRBV6-1 and TRBJ2-5; no definite D call. Germline V lookup: CDR1 MNHNS, CDR2 SASEGT. Trimming left V 4 bases short and J 1 base short, with 16 bases between. The CDR3 is 16 residues long. CDR3 loop: CASSAGYLELQETQYF. CDR3 nucleotides: TGTGCCAGCAGTGCCGGGTATTTGGAACTCCAAGAGACCCAGTACTTC.

This clone occurred once. This chain uses TRBV7-9 with TRBJ1-1; weak D call: TRBD1 (6 bases). Germline CDR1 reads SEHNR; CDR2 reads FQNEAQ (reference sequence). V lost 7 bases and J 4 bases, leaving 16 bases between the germline ends. The CDR3 runs to 14 residues. CDR3 region: CASIRDTLATEAFF. The CDR3 DNA sequence: TGTGCCAGCATCCGGGACACTCTCGCCACTGAAGCTTTCTTT.

This clone was found once. This chain uses TRBV27 with TRBJ1-1; TRBD1 matches 7 bases. Unmatched junction bases numbered 12, after V lost 6 bases and J lost 5 bases. This CDR3 is built from 15 residues. Germline values: CDR1 MNHEY, CDR2 SMNVEV (reference sequence). Here the CDR3 reads CASSRRLKDRTEAFF. Here the CDR3 DNA reads TGTGCCAGCAGCCGACGTCTCAAGGACAGGACTGAAGCTTTCTTT.

The chain recombines TRBV13 with TRBJ2-3; 10 bases map to TRBD2. The V segment lost 2 bases and the J segment 3 bases; nucleotides outside the gene matches: 11. Germline lookup yields CDR1 PRHDT and CDR2 FYEKMQ (reference sequence). The CDR3 has 18 amino acids. As DNA, the CDR3 is TGTGCCAGCAGCTTATCTCTAGCGGGAGCGGTCGGGACAGATACGCAGTATTTT. Translation gives CASSLSLAGAVGTDTQYF.

The CDR3 spells CASSQDSQGAANTGELFF. CDR3 nucleotide sequence: TGCGCCAGCAGCCAAGATAGCCAGGGGGCCGCGAACACCGGGGAGCTGTTTTTT. The J gene is TRBJ2-2, the V gene TRBV4-1; TRBD1 matches 8 bases. The CDR3 has 18 residues. Germline V lookup: CDR1 MGHRA, CDR2 YSYEKL. V shed 0 bases, J shed 0 bases, and the junction held 6 bases outside the gene matches.

This clone was seen a single time. This chain's CDR3 is CASSQVRDRNNGYTF. As DNA, the CDR3 is TGCGCCAGCAGCCAAGTCCGGGACAGAAATAATGGCTACACCTTC. The chain uses TRBV4-1 and TRBJ1-2; 7 bases fit TRBD1. V lost 1 base to trimming and J lost 6 bases; unmatched junction nucleotides: 8. Germline V gives CDR1 MGHRA, CDR2 YSYEKL. The CDR3 totals 15 residues.

This chain uses TRBV10-3 with TRBJ2-1, with TRBD2 matching over 7 bases. CDR1 and CDR2 from the germline V gene are ENHRY and SYGVKD. V lost 10 bases to trimming and J lost 1 base; unmatched junction nucleotides: 13. The CDR3 loop spans 16 amino acids. The CDR3 loop reads CATQTALAASYNEQFF. CDR3 nucleotides: TGTGCCACCCAAACGGCCCTAGCGGCTTCCTACAATGAGCAGTTCTTC.

The chain couples TRBV27 to TRBJ2-4, with 11 nucleotides matching TRBD2. Germline V gene lookup returns CDR1 MNHEY and CDR2 SMNVEV (reference sequence). With V trimmed by 6 bases and J by 7 bases, 5 bases remained unmatched. CDR3 length equals 14 residues. CDR3 region: CASSLAGGGNIQYF. The CDR3 DNA reads as TGTGCCAGCAGCCTAGCGGGAGGAGGGAACATTCAGTACTTC.

This chain uses TRBV2 with TRBJ1-1, with no clear D. CDR3 length: 13 amino acids. V was pared by 10 bases and J by 1 base, with 13 bases between. The germline gives CDR1 SNHLY, CDR2 FYNNEI. CDR3 sequence: CATSVQTNTEAFF. DNA of the CDR3: TGTGCCACCTCGGTACAGACGAACACTGAAGCTTTCTTT.

Only a few counts were recorded for this clone. This sequence joins TRBV6-5 and TRBJ2-2; TRBD1 is a possible D gene (5 bases). Trimming left V 7 bases short and J 10 bases short, with 10 bases between. The CDR3 has 11 amino acids. Germline CDR1 and CDR2: MNHEY and SVGAGI. CDR3 sequence reads: CASIWGLELFF. CDR3 DNA: TGTGCCAGCATATGGGGCCTGGAGCTGTTTTTT.

V and J are TRBV29-1 and TRBJ1-1; 12 positions agree with TRBD1. This CDR3 is 13 amino acids long. Losses at the gene ends were 6 bases for V and 6 bases for J; bases not matched to a gene: 5. Germline V gives CDR1 SQVTM, CDR2 ANQGSEA. The CDR3 bases are TGCAGCGTGGTGGGACAGGGGGCTTCTGAAGCTTTCTTT. The encoded protein is CSVVGQGASEAFF.

Regarding this clone: The conserved final phenylalanine or tryptophan is absent from the CDR3, which likely points to a read error. V is TRBV7-8 and J is TRBJ1-2, with D tentatively TRBD1 (5 bases). The CDR3 consists of 14 residues. Trimming left V 1 base short and J 2 bases short, with 8 bases between. Germline V gene data show CDR1 as SGHVS and CDR2 as FQNEAQ. The CDR3 sequence is CASSLGGGNYGYTL. The CDR3 bases are TGTGCCAGCAGCTTAGGCGGGGGGAACTATGGCTACACCCTC.

This clone has a handful of counts. The J gene is TRBJ2-3, the V gene TRBV21-1; the table names TRBD2, a call not compared with the DNA. TRBV21-1 is noted as a pseudogene. CDR3 length: 19 residues. The chain's CDR3 is CASSKWGGTGRSGTDTQYF. The DNA of the CDR3 is TGTGCCAGCAGCAAATGGGGGGGAACAGGGCGCTCGGGCACAGATACGCAGTATTTT.

V is TRBV24-1 and J is TRBJ2-4; D not certain. Trimming shortened V by 4 bases and J by 0 bases, and 9 bases separated the two germline ends. The CDR3 runs to 15 residues. Germline CDR1 KGHDR, CDR2 SFDVKD. The CDR3 loop reads CATSEAGQAKNIQYF. The CDR3 DNA is TGTGCCACCAGTGAGGCAGGCCAAGCCAAAAACATTCAGTACTTC.

The V and J genes are TRBV3-1 (or the pseudogene TRBV3-2) and TRBJ1-1; D is uncertain. There are 15 residues in the CDR3. V gave up 0 bases and J gave up 1 base, with 9 bases separating them. Germline V CDR1 and CDR2: LGHDT, YNNKEL (reference sequence). The CDR3 reads CASSQDLVGNTEAFF. The CDR3 DNA is TGTGCCAGCAGCCAAGATCTAGTGGGGAACACTGAAGCTTTCTTT.

This rearrangement joins TRBV19 to TRBJ2-7, with 7 nucleotides matching TRBD1. The V gene end was trimmed by 5 bases and the J gene end by 3 bases; junction bases not matched to a gene: 4. Germline V gives CDR1 LNHDA, CDR2 SQIVND (reference sequence). This CDR3 has 13 residues. The CDR3 sequence: CASSQTGDYEQYF. The CDR3 nucleotides read TGTGCCAGTAGTCAAACAGGGGACTACGAGCAGTACTTC.

This clone was seen just once. Written as DNA, the CDR3 is TGCAGCGTAGGAGCGATTCAGGGGGCGAACACTGAAGCTTTCTTT. Translation gives CSVGAIQGANTEAFF. This sequence joins TRBV29-1 and TRBJ1-1; 8 positions agree with TRBD1. Germline CDR1 is SQVTM and CDR2 is ANQGSEA. The CDR3 is 15 residues long. The V segment lost 6 bases and the J segment 1 base; nucleotides outside the gene matches: 10.

The chain recombines TRBV4-1 with TRBJ2-5; no reliable D call. Germline V gene sequence: CDR1 MGHRA, CDR2 YSYEKL. V gave up 2 bases and J gave up 2 bases, with 6 bases separating them. The CDR3 is made up of 13 amino acids. CDR3 nucleotide sequence: TGCGCCAGCAGCCAATGGGCTCAAGAGACCCAGTACTTC. Translated, it gives CASSQWAQETQYF.

The chain joins TRBV19 to TRBJ1-1; D is uncertain. CDR3 length equals 14 residues. Trimming took 6 bases from V and 0 from J, leaving 11 bases between them. Germline V gene sequence: CDR1 LNHDA, CDR2 SQIVND (reference sequence). The DNA for the CDR3 is TGTGCCAGTAGATACGACACGGTGAACACTGAAGCTTTCTTT. Protein sequence: CASRYDTVNTEAFF.

This clone was seen a handful of times. V usage is TRBV3-1 (or the pseudogene TRBV3-2) and J usage is TRBJ1-1, with D tentatively TRBD1 (5 bases). Between the trimmed V and J ends, which lost 2 bases and 4 bases, there was a span of 11 bases. The CDR3 runs 14 residues. Per germline, CDR1 LGHDT and CDR2 YNNKEL (reference sequence). The CDR3 spells CASSQPGPGTEAFF. The CDR3 DNA follows: TGTGCCAGCAGCCAACCAGGGCCGGGCACTGAAGCTTTCTTT.

J is TRBJ1-2 and V is TRBV19, with no clear D. Germline V gene lookup returns CDR1 LNHDA and CDR2 SQIVND (reference sequence). V lost 4 bases to trimming and J lost 0 bases, with 6 bases between them. The CDR3 is made up of 13 amino acids. The chain's CDR3 is CASSSGTNYGYTF. The CDR3 region has the DNA TGTGCCAGTAGTAGCGGAACTAACTATGGCTACACCTTC.

This chain joins TRBV3-1 (or the pseudogene TRBV3-2) and TRBJ1-1; D gene unclear. The CDR3 has 14 amino acids. V was cut by 4 bases and J by 3 bases, with 12 bases left in between. From germline, CDR1 is LGHDT and CDR2 YNNKEL (reference sequence). The CDR3 DNA reads as TGTGCCAGCAGCCCAGCGGAGGGATACACTGAAGCTTTCTTT. It is translated as CASSPAEGYTEAFF.

The V call is TRBV5-1, the J call TRBJ1-1; weak D call: TRBD1 (6 bases). V lost 0 bases and J lost 1, with 10 bases in between. In germline, CDR1 is SGHRS, CDR2 YFSETQ. The CDR3 is 15 amino acids. The CDR3 sequence: CASSLATGPNTEAFF. As DNA, the CDR3 is TGCGCCAGCAGCTTGGCGACAGGACCGAACACTGAAGCTTTCTTT.

The chain has TRBV5-6 and TRBJ1-2, with D uncertain. V gave up 0 bases and J gave up 5 bases, with 14 bases separating them. Germline-derived CDR1 and CDR2 are SGHDT and YYEEEE. The CDR3 covers 15 residues. In nucleotides, the CDR3 is TGTGCCAGCAGCTTGGTTTCGGCGGAAGGTTATGGCTACACCTTC. As protein: CASSLVSAEGYGYTF.

The rearrangement joins TRBV2 to TRBJ2-2; D may be TRBD2 (6 bases). Germline V gives CDR1 SNHLY, CDR2 FYNNEI. The CDR3 runs 15 residues. Trimming took 4 bases from V and 1 from J, leaving 10 bases between them. CDR3 amino acids: CASSGRSGNTGELFF. In DNA, the CDR3 is TGTGCCAGCAGTGGACGTAGCGGGAACACCGGGGAGCTGTTTTTT.

This rearrangement joins TRBV5-5 to TRBJ1-3, with TRBD1 identical over 7 bases. Germline CDR1 is SGHKS and CDR2 is YYEKEE (reference sequence). V gave up 2 bases and J gave up 0 bases; unmatched junction bases: 5. The CDR3 totals 16 residues. The CDR3 region is CASSLWDSLSGNTIYF. CDR3 in DNA: TGTGCCAGCAGCTTATGGGACAGCCTCTCTGGAAACACCATATATTTT. Using reference TRBV5-5 and TRBJ1-3 for the parts outside the CDR3, the full variable domain is DAGVTQSPTHLIKTRGQQVTLRCSPISGHKSVSWYQQVLGQGPQFIFQYYEKEERGRGNFPDRFSARQFPNYSSELNVNALLLGDSALYLCASSLWDSLSGNTIYFGEGSWLTVV.

V is TRBV9 and J is TRBJ1-1; tentative D call: TRBD1 (6 bases). CDR3 length: 15 amino acids. V gave up 4 bases and J gave up 7 bases, with 20 bases separating them. CDR1 and CDR2 (germline): SGDLS, YYNGEE. The CDR3 sequence is CASSPRLTGRGEAFF. The CDR3 bases are TGTGCCAGCAGCCCGAGATTGACAGGTCGGGGTGAAGCTTTCTTT.

J is TRBJ1-2 and V is TRBV12-3 or TRBV12-4, with D perhaps matching TRBD1 (6 bases). The CDR3 totals 13 residues. The germline V and J ends were trimmed by 6 bases and 6 bases, with 14 bases remaining between them. CDR3 nucleotides: TGTGCCAGCAGCCTAGGACAGTTCAATGGCTACACCTTC. Its protein product is CASSLGQFNGYTF.

The chain joins TRBV9 to TRBJ1-2, with TRBD1 matching over 8 bases. CDR3 length equals 14 residues. Germline CDR1 reads SGDLS; CDR2 reads YYNGEE. The V and J ends lost 6 bases and 4 bases, in that order; junction bases with no gene match: 8. The CDR3 coding sequence is TGTGCCAGCACCCCATTAGACAGGGGCTATGGCTACACCTTC. Translating gives CASTPLDRGYGYTF.

The V call is TRBV2, the J call TRBJ1-5; 9 bases are shared with TRBD1. The junction had 4 bases not matched to a gene; V was cut back by 7 bases and J by 6 bases. CDR1 is SNHLY, CDR2 FYNNEI, per germline. This CDR3 has 13 amino acids. The CDR3 loop reads CASKGQGSQPQHF. Written as DNA, the CDR3 is TGTGCCAGCAAGGGACAGGGTAGTCAGCCCCAGCATTTT. Full variable domain (remainder filled in from reference TRBV2 and TRBJ1-5): EPEVTQTPSHQVTQMGQEVILRCVPISNHLYFYWYRQILGQKVEFLVSFYNNEISEKSEIFDDQFSVERPDGSNFTLKIRSTKLEDSAMYFCASKGQGSQPQHFGDGTRLSIL.

This clone was found once. The rearrangement uses TRBV11-3 and TRBJ2-3; possibly TRBD2 for D (5 bases). CDR3 length: 13 amino acids. Germline CDR1 reads SGHNT; CDR2 reads YENEEA. The V end was cut by 5 bases, the J end by 5 bases, with 11 bases between. In DNA, the CDR3 is TGTGCCAGCAGCCCCTCCCGGGGAGATACGCAGTATTTT. This gives the protein CASSPSRGDTQYF.